One and the same sample provided the 6 T cell receptor beta chains below, sequenced in a study of T-cell memory formation after mild COVID-19 (dated by TCRdb to 2020 to 2023). Libraries were made using 5' RACE. Sequencing took place on an Illumina NovaSeq 6000. Starting from the raw public reads, TCRdb applied fastp trimming at Q25, assembled clones with MiXCR and retained in-frame beta chains. Entries that share a CDR3 protein sequence are merged under the most common genes and DNA. The sample table holds under 400,000 distinct CDR3 sequences, of which over 20% were seen once. Of the sample, around an eighth is held by the ten largest clones. Sequencing was done on a sample of PBMCs or a T cell subset sorted from them (not recorded which). These receptors were obtained from an adult woman who had mild COVID-19 (a few samples of this study predate the infection). The sample titles of this study are shuffled in the database, so cell type and time point are left out; the donor was told from shared clones.

This clonotype came up a few times. The genes are TRBV5-1 and TRBJ2-2; D is unresolved. Germline lookup yields CDR1 SGHRS and CDR2 YFSETQ. Deletions cut 1 base from V and 0 bases from J, with 7 bases between. The CDR3 runs 15 residues. This chain's CDR3 is CASSLRDPNTGELFF. The CDR3 region has the DNA TGCGCCAGCAGCTTGAGAGATCCGAACACCGGGGAGCTGTTTTTT.

The J gene is TRBJ2-7, the V gene TRBV4-1; 9 bases align to TRBD1. The CDR3 contains 15 residues. CDR1 and CDR2 from the germline V gene are MGHRA and YSYEKL. Germline trimming cut 3 bases from V and 0 bases from J; bases unmatched to any gene: 3. CDR3 region: CASSHQGQGSYEQYF. The CDR3 bases are TGCGCCAGCAGCCACCAGGGACAGGGCTCCTACGAGCAGTACTTC.

The genes are TRBV6-6 and TRBJ1-2; D not certain. Germline loops: CDR1 MNHNY, CDR2 SVGAGI (reference sequence). The CDR3 sequence is 13 residues long. Trimming took off 2 bases at V and 0 bases at J, with 4 bases between the two ends. CDR3 nucleotide sequence: TGTGCCAGCAGTTACCAGGCTAACTATGGCTACACCTTC. Translation: CASSYQANYGYTF.

J is TRBJ1-5 and V is TRBV24-1; D unresolved. The CDR3 has 12 residues. Trimming left V 10 bases short and J 2 bases short, with 8 bases between. The V gene's germline CDR1 is KGHDR and CDR2 SFDVKD. The CDR3 protein is CATGKGNQPQHF. CDR3 DNA sequence: TGTGCCACGGGTAAGGGCAATCAGCCCCAGCATTTT.

This clonotype has a handful of counts. The chain employs TRBV20-1 and TRBJ2-2, with 14 bases identical to TRBD2. The CDR3 runs to 15 residues. V lost 6 bases and J lost 3; bases outside the gene matches: 3. Germline V CDR1 and CDR2: DFQATT, SNEGSKA (reference sequence). The DNA for the CDR3 is TGCAGTGCCCCGACTAGCGGGGGGGACACCGGGGAGCTGTTTTTT. Translation gives CSAPTSGGDTGELFF.

This chain connects TRBV5-1 to TRBJ1-6; 8 bases fit TRBD1. Germline CDR1 reads SGHRS; CDR2 reads YFSETQ. This CDR3 region has 14 residues. The ends lost 5 bases at V and 10 bases at J; junction bases unmatched: 8. The CDR3 nucleotides read TGCGCCAGCAGACTGGACAGGGTTCAATCACCCCTCCACTTT. Protein sequence: CASRLDRVQSPLHF.